The 31 T cell receptor beta chains given below trace back to one sample, sequenced in a study of blood T cell repertoires in COVID-19. Generated by immunoSEQ multiplex PCR, the TCRdb table keeps only in-frame clones and is missing some. The sample yields 90,000 to 120,000 clones, roughly four fifths seen once. Input material: peripheral blood. These receptors were collected from a man aged 55-75 years with acute or convalescent COVID-19.

The rearrangement joins TRBV19 to TRBJ2-2; D not certain. Germline CDR1 reads LNHDA; CDR2 reads SQIVND (reference sequence). CDR3 length: 13 amino acids. V was clipped by 3 bases and J by 3 bases, with 5 bases between them. The CDR3 region has the DNA TGTGCCAGTAGTATCCAATACACCGGGGAGCTGTTTTTT. This sequence encodes CASSIQYTGELFF.

This clone was recorded a few times. The chain combines TRBV6-1 with TRBJ2-1; no clear D. The germline V gene encodes CDR1 MNHNS and CDR2 SASEGT. The CDR3 consists of 17 residues. Trimming took 2 bases from V and 1 from J, leaving 15 bases between them. Written as DNA, the CDR3 is TGTGCCAGCAGTGAAAGTAGAAAAGCGTCGTCCTACAATGAGCAGTTCTTC. Translation: CASSESRKASSYNEQFF.

The rearrangement joins TRBV6-2 or TRBV6-3 to TRBJ1-5; D gene uncertain. The V gene's germline CDR1 is MNHEY and CDR2 SVGEGT. CDR3 length equals 17 residues. V lost 2 bases to trimming and J lost 6 bases, with 20 bases between them. CDR3 in amino acids: CASSYPPFAGEGQPQHF. DNA for the CDR3: TGTGCCAGCAGTTACCCCCCGTTTGCAGGCGAAGGTCAGCCCCAGCATTTT.

V is TRBV7-9 and J is TRBJ2-2; unclear D gene. Germline lookup yields CDR1 SEHNR and CDR2 FQNEAQ (reference sequence). CDR3 length: 16 amino acids. V was clipped by 2 bases and J by 0 bases, with 10 bases between them. CDR3 nucleotides: TGTGCCAGCAGCTTACAGTTTATTGCGAACACCGGGGAGCTGTTTTTT. It codes for CASSLQFIANTGELFF.

The rearrangement joins TRBV7-5 to TRBJ2-5; TRBD1 reflects the table's D call only, with no check against the DNA. TRBV7-5 is shown as a pseudogene. The CDR3 has 15 amino acids. Here the CDR3 DNA reads TGTGCCAGAAGCTCCACAGGGGAATTTTGGGAGACCCAGTACTTC. Its protein product is CARSSTGEFWETQYF.

The CDR3 loop reads CSVAPKEDQPQHF. The DNA for the CDR3 is TGCAGCGTCGCCCCAAAAGAGGATCAGCCCCAGCATTTT. V gene TRBV29-1 combines with J gene TRBJ1-5, with unresolved D. The CDR3 covers 13 residues. Trimming removed 6 bases at V and 5 bases at J, with 14 bases between. Per the germline V gene, CDR1 is SQVTM and CDR2 is ANQGSEA.

This chain connects TRBV6-2 or TRBV6-3 to TRBJ2-5; 14 bases are shared with TRBD2. The CDR3 totals 16 residues. CDR1 is MNHEY, CDR2 SVGEGT, per germline. J was trimmed by 5 bases and V by 5 bases; bases with no gene match: 7. In DNA, the CDR3 is TGTGCCAGCAGTCTTGGACTAGCGGGAGGAGGGGAGACCCAGTACTTC. Residues: CASSLGLAGGGETQYF.

The J gene is TRBJ2-3, the V gene TRBV19; 12 bases line up with TRBD1. V shed 4 bases, J shed 6 bases, and the junction held 5 bases outside the gene matches. Germline V lookup: CDR1 LNHDA, CDR2 SQIVND (reference sequence). The CDR3 covers 15 residues. The CDR3 DNA reads TGTGCCAGTAGTAGGGGACAGGGGGCAGGGGATACGCAGTATTTT. Translation gives CASSRGQGAGDTQYF.

The genes are TRBV3-1 (or the pseudogene TRBV3-2) and TRBJ2-1, with 11 bases that match TRBD2. This CDR3 contains 19 residues. Trimming took 1 base from V and 0 from J; bases not matched to a gene: 8. CDR1 and CDR2 from the germline V gene are LGHDT and YNNKEL (reference sequence). The CDR3 reads CASSQGGLAGYSSYNEQFF. The CDR3 region has the DNA TGTGCCAGCAGCCAAGGAGGACTAGCGGGCTACTCCTCCTACAATGAGCAGTTCTTC.

V and J are TRBV5-1 and TRBJ1-2; D unresolved. The V end was cut by 0 bases, the J end by 4 bases, with 13 bases between. There are 15 residues in the CDR3. CDR1 and CDR2 from the germline V gene are SGHRS and YFSETQ. The CDR3 region has the DNA TGCGCCAGCAGCTTGGAAGTGGAACAGACCTATGGCTACACCTTC. This translates into CASSLEVEQTYGYTF.

The chain is built from TRBV9 and TRBJ2-3; 7 bases line up with TRBD2. Germline values: CDR1 SGDLS, CDR2 YYNGEE. This CDR3 is built from 15 residues. Trimming at V came to 2 bases and at J to 3 bases, leaving 6 bases not matched to a gene. The CDR3 bases are TGTGCCAGCAGCGTTGGACTAGAGATTACAGATACGCAGTATTTT. It codes for CASSVGLEITDTQYF.

This chain uses TRBV28 with TRBJ2-2, with D possibly TRBD2 on 6 matching bases. The germline gives CDR1 MDHEN, CDR2 SYDVKM. V was clipped by 8 bases and J by 7 bases, with 14 bases between them. This CDR3 spans 13 amino acids. The CDR3 is CASGGVVGGELFF. The CDR3 DNA reads as TGTGCCAGCGGCGGGGTCGTTGGCGGGGAGCTGTTTTTT.

This chain uses TRBV18 with TRBJ1-2; unclear D gene. There are 16 residues in the CDR3. The ends were cut back, 6 bases at V and 0 bases at J, with 17 bases in the middle. Germline V gene lookup returns CDR1 KGHSH and CDR2 LQKENI. The CDR3 bases are TGTGCCAGCTCCCCTCAAGGAGGAGGAACTAACTATGGCTACACCTTC. It translates to CASSPQGGGTNYGYTF. Together with reference TRBV18 and TRBJ1-2, the CDR3 gives the full variable domain: NAGVMQNPRHLVRRRGQEARLRCSPMKGHSHVYWYRQLPEEGLKFMVYLQKENIIDESGMPKERFSAEFPKEGPSILRIQQVVRGDSAAYFCASSPQGGGTNYGYTFGSGTRLTVV.

This rearrangement joins TRBV3-1 (or the pseudogene TRBV3-2) to TRBJ2-7; D not resolved. V lost 4 bases to trimming and J lost 4 bases, with 8 bases between them. The germline V gene encodes CDR1 LGHDT and CDR2 YNNKEL (reference sequence). The CDR3 runs to 12 residues. CDR3 sequence: CASSPTGYEQYF. CDR3 bases: TGTGCCAGCAGCCCTACTGGTTACGAGCAGTACTTC.

The V call is TRBV6-2 or TRBV6-3, the J call TRBJ2-7, with a weak D call TRBD2 (5 bases). This CDR3 contains 13 residues. Per the germline V gene, CDR1 is MNHEY and CDR2 is SVGEGT. The V end was cut by 4 bases, the J end by 0 bases, with 7 bases between. This CDR3 is CASSWENSYEQYF. CDR3 nucleotide sequence: TGTGCCAGCAGTTGGGAGAACTCCTACGAGCAGTACTTC.

The chain couples TRBV5-5 to TRBJ1-1; 10 nucleotides agree with TRBD1. V lost 6 bases and J lost 6; bases outside the gene matches: 14. The CDR3 loop spans 16 amino acids. CDR1 and CDR2 (germline): SGHKS, YYEKEE (reference sequence). CDR3 region: CASNSPTDRGFAEAFF. The CDR3 DNA reads TGTGCCAGCAACTCGCCGACGGACAGGGGGTTTGCTGAAGCTTTCTTT.

V gene TRBV7-3 combines with J gene TRBJ2-2, with 8 bases that match TRBD2. Germline V gene data show CDR1 as SGHTA and CDR2 as FQGTGA. V lost 4 bases and J lost 2; bases outside the gene matches: 6. This CDR3 region has 16 residues. The DNA of the CDR3 is TGTGCCAGCAGCTCACTCGCGGGGGGTAACACCGGGGAGCTGTTTTTT. It yields the protein CASSSLAGGNTGELFF. Looking up the rest from reference TRBV7-3 and TRBJ2-2 gives the full variable domain: GAGVSQTPSNKVTEKGKYVELRCDPISGHTALYWYRQSLGQGPEFLIYFQGTGAADDSGLPNDRFFAVRPEGSVSTLKIQRTERGDSAVYLCASSSLAGGNTGELFFGEGSRLTVL.

The genes are TRBV2 and TRBJ2-2, with D perhaps matching TRBD1 (5 bases). V lost 6 bases, J lost 7 bases, and 12 bases lay in between. Germline lookup yields CDR1 SNHLY and CDR2 FYNNEI. The CDR3 runs to 13 residues. This CDR3 reads CASSPRGVGELFF. The CDR3 bases are TGTGCCAGCAGCCCTAGGGGCGTCGGGGAGCTGTTTTTT.

This clone was seen a single time. Relative to the germline gene, one junction end is altered; a read error may explain this. The CDR3 bases are TGCAGTGCTAGTCTCGGGACTAGCGGGGTGTCATTT. It translates to CSASLGTSGVSF. This sequence joins TRBV20-1 and TRBJ2-3, with 13 bases that match TRBD2. The CDR3 consists of 12 residues. From germline, CDR1 is DFQATT and CDR2 SNEGSKA (reference sequence).

This chain links TRBV18 with TRBJ2-3; 8 bases are a match to TRBD1. The CDR3 covers 15 residues. J lost 1 base, V lost 3 bases, and 3 bases had no gene match. Germline CDR1 is KGHSH and CDR2 is LQKENI. The CDR3 sequence is CASSPGQARTDTQYF. In nucleotides, the CDR3 is TGTGCCAGCTCACCGGGACAGGCGCGCACAGATACGCAGTATTTT.

The V and J genes are TRBV7-3 and TRBJ1-2; a possible D gene is TRBD1 (6 bases). The CDR3 has 14 residues. Germline values: CDR1 SGHTA, CDR2 FQGTGA. V shed 5 bases and J shed 3 bases, with 13 bases lying between them. Written as DNA, the CDR3 is TGTGCCAGCAGCCAAGGACAGTCCTACTATGGCTACACCTTC. Translated, it gives CASSQGQSYYGYTF.

The chain is built from TRBV30 and TRBJ1-6; D is undetermined. Trimming cost V 4 bases and J 7 bases, with 11 bases left between them. Germline V gives CDR1 GTSNPN, CDR2 SVGIG (reference sequence). CDR3 size: 13 residues. In nucleotides, the CDR3 is TGTGCCTGGAACTCGGGGAACAATTCACCCCTCCACTTT. This codes for CAWNSGNNSPLHF.

This clone appeared once. V and J are TRBV7-8 and TRBJ2-7; the D gene is possibly TRBD1 (6 bases). This CDR3 spans 14 amino acids. The V gene lost 5 bases and the J gene lost 3 bases, with 14 bases spanning the gap. The V gene's germline CDR1 is SGHVS and CDR2 FQNEAQ. The DNA for the CDR3 is TGTGCCAGCAGCCCGTCGGGACAAATCTACGAGCAGTACTTC. Its translation: CASSPSGQIYEQYF.

The chain links TRBV6-1 to TRBJ1-2; TRBD1 agrees at 7 bases. The CDR3 runs to 14 residues. The V gene's germline CDR1 is MNHNS and CDR2 SASEGT. V dropped 0 bases and J dropped 5; count of bases not matched to a gene: 3. The CDR3 here is CASSEADRSYGYTF. As DNA, the CDR3 is TGTGCCAGCAGTGAAGCGGACAGGTCTTATGGCTACACCTTC.

The chain employs TRBV6-5 and TRBJ1-5, with D maybe TRBD1 (5 bases). There are 14 residues in the CDR3. Germline CDR1 is MNHEY and CDR2 is SVGAGI. V was pared by 6 bases and J by 0 bases, with 9 bases between. CDR3 amino acids: CASRDNYSNQPQHF. The DNA of the CDR3 is TGTGCCAGCAGGGACAATTATAGCAATCAGCCCCAGCATTTT.

The chain has TRBV7-3 and TRBJ2-1; D remains unclear. The CDR3 contains 15 residues. Trimming took 3 bases from V and 3 from J, leaving 12 bases between them. Per germline, CDR1 SGHTA and CDR2 FQGTGA. This CDR3 reads CASSLTLKVYNEQFF. As DNA, the CDR3 is TGTGCCAGCAGCTTGACTTTAAAGGTCTACAATGAGCAGTTCTTC.

The chain joins TRBV21-1 to TRBJ1-1; TRBD1, as called in the table, went unchecked against the DNA. TRBV21-1 is reported as a pseudogene. CDR3 length: 18 amino acids. CDR3 nucleotide sequence: TGTGCCAGCAGCAAAGAGAGAAAGGACAGGACCATGAACACTGAAGCTTTCTTT. As protein: CASSKERKDRTMNTEAFF.

This clone appeared a single time. The V call is TRBV6-2 or TRBV6-3, the J call TRBJ1-5, with TRBD1 matching 9 bases. Unmatched junction bases numbered 18, after V lost 5 bases and J lost 7 bases. The germline gives CDR1 MNHEY, CDR2 SVGEGT. There are 18 residues in the CDR3. CDR3 bases: TGTGCCAGCAGTCCCGTCCTGGGACAGGGTCGAGAAAAACAGCCCCAGCATTTT. Translating gives CASSPVLGQGREKQPQHF.

The rearrangement joins TRBV18 to TRBJ1-1, with 7 bases matching TRBD1. CDR3 length: 14 amino acids. CDR1 is KGHSH and CDR2 is LQKENI in the germline V gene. J was trimmed by 4 bases and V by 6 bases; bases with no gene match: 8. The chain's CDR3 is CASSEGGIGTEAFF. Here the CDR3 DNA reads TGTGCCAGCTCTGAAGGGGGCATCGGCACTGAAGCTTTCTTT.

The rearrangement joins TRBV19 to TRBJ1-2; D is unclear. Germline CDR1 reads LNHDA; CDR2 reads SQIVND (reference sequence). The CDR3 consists of 13 residues. V was shortened by 3 bases and J by 2 bases, with 7 bases between the two germline ends. CDR3 coding DNA: TGTGCCAGTAGTATGGAGTCAAACTATGGCTACACCTTC. This encodes CASSMESNYGYTF.

This chain links TRBV18 with TRBJ1-3; 7 nucleotides align to TRBD1. The germline CDR1 and CDR2 sequences are KGHSH and LQKENI. The CDR3 length is 15 residues. The V gene end was trimmed by 3 bases and the J gene end by 8 bases; junction bases not matched to a gene: 10. CDR3 nucleotide sequence: TGTGCCAGCTCACCGGGATCCCGGGACAGATACACCATATATTTT. Translating gives CASSPGSRDRYTIYF.